These T cell receptor beta chains were read from a single sample in a study of cytomegalovirus exposure and HLA in healthy donors. Only in-frame clones appear in the TCRdb table, and some are missing; sequencing was by immunoSEQ multiplex PCR. The table includes about 90,000 clones, over 65% detected once. The sample taken for sequencing was PBMCs. Receptors were obtained from a man aged 25-45 years in good health and CMV-seropositive. Each CDR3 is given without its conserved first and last residue.

V | CDR3
TRBV18 | ASSPGQASDTQY
TRBV6-6 | ASYSPELSYNEQF
TRBV5-1 | ASSPAAGRNTEAF
TRBV9 | ASSLDRGTGNTIY
TRBV4-2 | ASSQEGQGVGGAYNEQF
TRBV6-5 | ASSPRVGYT
TRBV5-1 | ASSLGETAGLAAYEQY
TRBV2 | ASRGQPNTEAF
TRBV5-6 | ASSLGLGEAYGYT
TRBV19 | ASSSGRDNEQF
TRBV6-1 | AISVTGTGDLNTEAF
TRBV5-1 | ASSLGRDRGLGNYGYT
TRBV4-2 | ASSQDRNIEADTQY
TRBV6-6 | ASSSPGGQGLYGYT
TRBV4-2 | ASSQGVLDEQF
TRBV4-1 | ASSHREKNTEAF
TRBV5-1 | ASSFRGGSHKETQY
TRBV9 | ASSPRVAGEQY
TRBV2 | AINPISGQSTDTQY
TRBV5-1 | ASSQYGRAADTQY
TRBV30 | AWSAGNSGNTIY
TRBV19 | ASNWGRGNNQPQH
TRBV6-4 | ASSEGGASGNEQF
TRBV28 | ASSFGGLEAF
TRBV4-1 | ASSQDWGVGDTQY
TRBV27 | ASMTAGTEAF
TRBV30 | AWSVDFAGRTDTQY
TRBV6-5 | ASSYGRGGQETQY
TRBV7-9 | ASSLGANNYGYT
TRBV2 | ASTTSGSQETQY
TRBV28 | ASSLGPLPRNQPQH
TRBV9 | ASSVAGATEAF
TRBV5-4 | ASSPSPPSGRGNEQF
TRBV7-2 | ASSLYGAGTGVNYGYT
TRBV4-1 | ASSQDEGLAGEISTDTQY
TRBV6-6 | ASSLTGELF
TRBV5-6 | ASSPTSLSYEQY
TRBV27 | ASSPGTGEVYEQY
TRBV4-2 | ASSHSTGEQY
TRBV6-5 | ASSYVEGLNEKLF
TRBV7-8 | ASSFGLGGPGDTQY
TRBV25-1 | ASSSSSSGRYNEQF
TRBV7-7 | ASSVDGTLYNEQF
TRBV7-9 | ASSPRGKVYSTDTQY
TRBV5-6 | ASSFLTSGDLTDTQY
TRBV10-3 | AISESGDISNTIY
TRBV7-9 | AASQPGQQETQY
TRBV5-1 | ASSYRTGSGETQY